Following are 26 T cell receptor beta chains from one sample sequenced in a study of a mutant IDH1 vaccine in newly diagnosed glioma. Time point described: week 5, during vaccination. Vaccination comprised doses that each held 300 ug of mutant IDH1 20-mer peptide, plus topical imiquimod. The assay was immunoSEQ multiplex PCR, and TCRdb's table has in-frame clones only and misses some. The data hold approximately 40,000 clones, with about 84% observed a single time. No antigens are known for them. Sequences were derived from PBMCs, sampled from a glioma patient whose treatment included an IDH1 peptide vaccine. The receptors come from a man in his forties or fifties with glioma.

J is TRBJ1-2 and V is TRBV5-1, with 9 bases identical to TRBD1. Germline CDR1 SGHRS, CDR2 YFSETQ. There are 14 residues in the CDR3. The V segment lost 5 bases and the J segment 6 bases; nucleotides outside the gene matches: 8. DNA for the CDR3: TGCGCCAGCAGATATTATACAGGGGGCGATGGCTACACCTTC. Encoded protein: CASRYYTGGDGYTF.

The chain combines TRBV29-1 with TRBJ1-4, with TRBD1 matching 8 bases. Trimming at V came to 6 bases and at J to 15 bases, leaving 9 bases not matched to a gene. CDR1 SQVTM and CDR2 ANQGSEA come from the germline V gene. The CDR3 covers 11 residues. The CDR3 nucleotides read TGCAGCGTCCGGCACCGGACAGGGTTGTTTTTT. This codes for CSVRHRTGLFF.

The V call is TRBV7-9, the J call TRBJ1-6, with D uncertain. Between the trimmed V and J ends, which lost 5 bases and 0 bases, there was a span of 8 bases. The length of the CDR3 is 15 residues. Germline CDR1 is SEHNR and CDR2 is FQNEAQ (reference sequence). CDR3 residues: CASSSRGSYNSPLHF. The CDR3 coding sequence is TGTGCCAGCAGCAGCCGCGGCTCCTATAATTCACCCCTCCACTTT.

The rearrangement joins TRBV13 to TRBJ2-7; 7 bases are shared with TRBD1. CDR3 size: 15 residues. Germline loops: CDR1 PRHDT, CDR2 FYEKMQ (reference sequence). The J segment lost 1 base and the V segment lost 5 bases, leaving 8 bases of the junction unmatched. CDR3 sequence: CASSRTGTVSYEQYF. Written as DNA, the CDR3 is TGTGCCAGCAGCCGAACCGGGACAGTGTCCTACGAGCAGTACTTC.

The V and J genes are TRBV30 and TRBJ1-5; D may be TRBD1 (5 bases). From germline, CDR1 is GTSNPN and CDR2 SVGIG (reference sequence). V was pared by 0 bases and J by 4 bases, with 10 bases between. This CDR3 is 14 amino acids long. CDR3 nucleotide sequence: TGTGCCTGGAGTGTAGGTGGGGGGAATCAGCCCCAGCATTTT. Translating it yields CAWSVGGGNQPQHF.

This clone appeared once. The chain is built from TRBV15 and TRBJ2-5, with unresolved D. CDR3 size: 12 residues. Per the germline V gene, CDR1 is LNHNV and CDR2 is YYDKDF (reference sequence). V was shortened by 1 base and J by 3 bases, with 3 bases between the two germline ends. For the CDR3, the DNA is TGTGCCACCAGCAGAGGGAAAGAGACCCAGTACTTC. It encodes CATSRGKETQYF.

The gene calls are TRBV2 and TRBJ1-2; 8 bases are a match to TRBD1. Germline CDR1 reads SNHLY; CDR2 reads FYNNEI. Trimming took 5 bases from V and 4 from J; bases not matched to a gene: 15. This CDR3 contains 17 residues. CDR3 coding DNA: TGTGCCAGCAGTCTGGGGACAGGCCCCCAGGGGGCCTATGGCTACACCTTC. Amino acid sequence: CASSLGTGPQGAYGYTF. Supplemented by reference TRBV2 and TRBJ1-2, the full variable domain reads EPEVTQTPSHQVTQMGQEVILRCVPISNHLYFYWYRQILGQKVEFLVSFYNNEISEKSEIFDDQFSVERPDGSNFTLKIRSTKLEDSAMYFCASSLGTGPQGAYGYTFGSGTRLTVV.

The V gene is TRBV6-5, the J gene TRBJ2-7; D might be TRBD1 or TRBD2, each matching 5 bases. From germline, CDR1 is MNHEY and CDR2 SVGAGI. V lost 0 bases to trimming and J lost 4 bases, with 13 bases between them. The CDR3 has 15 amino acids. CDR3 nucleotides: TGTGCCAGCAGTTACTCCCCGGGGCCGAATTACGAGCAGTACTTC. Translation: CASSYSPGPNYEQYF.

J is TRBJ1-1 and V is TRBV29-1; D is perhaps TRBD1 (6 bases). V gave up 7 bases and J gave up 5 bases, with 17 bases separating them. This CDR3 comprises 13 residues. The germline gives CDR1 SQVTM, CDR2 ANQGSEA. CDR3 in DNA: TGCAGCGGCGAGGGGGGGGCAGGGACTGAAGCTTTCTTT. This gives the protein CSGEGGAGTEAFF.

For this clone: The sample contains more than one DNA sequence encoding this CDR3. The rearrangement links TRBV7-2 to TRBJ2-1; D may match TRBD1 or TRBD2 (6 bases each). The CDR3 is made up of 15 amino acids. Germline lookup yields CDR1 SGHTA and CDR2 FQGNSA. V lost 3 bases to trimming and J lost 6 bases, with 15 bases between them. The CDR3 sequence: CASSFWGASGNEQFF. Here the CDR3 DNA reads TGTGCCAGCAGCTTTTGGGGGGCCTCGGGCAATGAGCAGTTCTTC.

The chain couples TRBV10-1 to TRBJ2-7, with 8 bases aligning to TRBD1. The CDR3 is made up of 13 amino acids. The germline CDR1 and CDR2 sequences are WNHNN and SYGVQD (reference sequence). After removal of 6 bases from V and 6 bases from J, the junction contained 7 bases not matched to a gene. CDR3 amino acids: CASSASTGGEQYF. The CDR3 region has the DNA TGCGCCAGCAGCGCCTCAACAGGGGGCGAGCAGTACTTC.

This sequence joins TRBV7-8 and TRBJ1-1; possible D gene TRBD1, 5 bases. The CDR3 loop spans 13 amino acids. CDR1 SGHVS and CDR2 FQNEAQ come from the germline V gene. V was pared by 5 bases and J by 4 bases, with 11 bases between. The CDR3 is CASSPAGGTEAFF. CDR3 DNA: TGTGCCAGCAGCCCCGCCGGGGGCACTGAAGCTTTCTTT.

This clone has just one count. The J gene is TRBJ1-4, the V gene TRBV5-1; D is possibly TRBD1 (5 bases). This CDR3 spans 14 amino acids. The V and J ends lost 2 bases and 5 bases respectively, with 10 bases between them. Per the germline V gene, CDR1 is SGHRS and CDR2 is YFSETQ. CDR3 bases: TGCGCCAGCAGCTTTGGGGGAACGAATGAAAAACTGTTTTTT. It is translated as CASSFGGTNEKLFF.

CDR3 loop: CASRSGQGVGQPQHF. The DNA of the CDR3 is TGTGCCAGCAGATCGGGACAGGGGGTAGGGCAGCCCCAGCATTTT. The rearrangement joins TRBV27 to TRBJ1-5; TRBD1 matches at 11 bases. This CDR3 region has 15 residues. J gave up 7 bases and V 6 bases, and 8 bases lay outside the gene matches. The germline V gene has CDR1 MNHEY and CDR2 SMNVEV (reference sequence).

This clone was counted only a few times. The rearrangement joins TRBV6-5 to TRBJ1-1; the D gene is possibly TRBD1 (5 bases). Trimming left V 8 bases short and J 3 bases short, with 10 bases between. Germline V gene data show CDR1 as MNHEY and CDR2 as SVGAGI. The CDR3 length is 12 residues. CDR3 protein: CASGGVHTEAFF. Written as DNA, the CDR3 is TGTGCCAGCGGGGGGGTACACACTGAAGCTTTCTTT.

The V call is TRBV10-1, the J call TRBJ2-2; a possible D gene is TRBD2 (6 bases). The length of the CDR3 is 15 residues. The germline V and J ends were trimmed by 4 bases and 0 bases, with 9 bases remaining between them. Germline-derived CDR1 and CDR2 are WNHNN and SYGVQD (reference sequence). Written as DNA, the CDR3 is TGCGCCAGCAGTGCGCGGGGAGCGAACACCGGGGAGCTGTTTTTT. The encoded protein is CASSARGANTGELFF.

This clone turned up a few times. This chain uses TRBV7-6 with TRBJ2-1; the match to TRBD2 covers 11 bases. The CDR3 covers 15 residues. The J segment lost 7 bases and the V segment lost 4 bases, leaving 6 bases of the junction unmatched. CDR1 SGHVS and CDR2 FNYEAQ come from the germline V gene. CDR3 nucleotide sequence: TGTGCCAGCAGCTGGGGACTAGCGGCCGGGAATGAGCAGTTCTTC. Its translation is CASSWGLAAGNEQFF. The full variable domain, with the rest looked up from reference TRBV7-6 and TRBJ2-1, is GAGVSQSPRYKVTKRGQDVALRCDPISGHVSLYWYRQALGQGPEFLTYFNYEAQQDKSGLPNDRFSAERPEGSISTLTIQRTEQRDSAMYRCASSWGLAAGNEQFFGPGTRLTVL.

The V gene is TRBV30, the J gene TRBJ1-2, with a weak D call TRBD1 (5 bases). Germline values: CDR1 GTSNPN, CDR2 SVGIG (reference sequence). V was pared by 0 bases and J by 6 bases, with 14 bases between. The CDR3 has 14 amino acids. The CDR3 loop is CAWSVWTDTDGYTF. DNA for the CDR3: TGTGCCTGGAGTGTCTGGACGGACACCGATGGCTACACCTTC. The full variable domain, completed using reference TRBV30 and TRBJ1-2, is SQTIHQWPATLVQPVGSPLSLECTVEGTSNPNLYWYRQAAGRGLQLLFYSVGIGQISSEVPQNLSASRPQDRQFILSSKKLLLSDSGFYLCAWSVWTDTDGYTFGSGTRLTVV.

CDR3 residues: CASSQGGGNPYEKLFF. CDR3 nucleotides: TGCGCCAGCAGCCAAGGGGGGGGGAACCCCTACGAAAAACTGTTTTTT. The chain links TRBV4-1 to TRBJ1-4, with D possibly TRBD1 on 5 matching bases. Trimming removed 1 base from V and 8 bases from J, with 17 bases in between. From germline, CDR1 is MGHRA and CDR2 YSYEKL. The CDR3 extends over 16 amino acids.

The chain uses TRBV5-1 and TRBJ2-7; D tentatively reads TRBD1 or TRBD2 (5 bases each). V was shortened by 4 bases and J by 1 base, with 12 bases between the two germline ends. The CDR3 consists of 14 residues. The germline CDR1 and CDR2 sequences are SGHRS and YFSETQ. The CDR3 DNA is TGCGCCAGCAGCCACGGGACGGGATCCTACGAGCAGTACTTC. Translated: CASSHGTGSYEQYF.

The V and J genes are TRBV7-2 and TRBJ2-3, with 8 bases identical to TRBD1. This CDR3 spans 16 amino acids. CDR1 is SGHTA and CDR2 is FQGNSA in the germline V gene. V gave up 5 bases and J gave up 1 base; unmatched junction bases: 8. This CDR3 reads CASSPGGPRGTDTQYF. The CDR3 nucleotides are TGTGCCAGCAGCCCAGGGGGCCCACGGGGCACAGATACGCAGTATTTT.

The chain carries TRBV5-1 and TRBJ2-1, with 7 bases that match TRBD1. The CDR3 has 13 residues. Germline CDR1 and CDR2: SGHRS and YFSETQ. V lost 3 bases to trimming and J lost 4 bases; unmatched junction nucleotides: 1. The CDR3 DNA is TGCGCCAGCAGCTGGGGACAGTACAATGAGCAGTTCTTC. Protein: CASSWGQYNEQFF.

The rearrangement uses TRBV4-1 and TRBJ1-1; D call uncertain. The V end was cut by 2 bases, the J end by 2 bases, with 12 bases between. This CDR3 is 15 amino acids long. Germline assignment: CDR1 MGHRA and CDR2 YSYEKL. The CDR3 spells CASSQLNKGNTEAFF. The CDR3 DNA follows: TGCGCCAGCAGCCAACTTAACAAGGGTAACACTGAAGCTTTCTTT.

V and J are TRBV7-9 and TRBJ2-1; D gene unclear. The CDR3 is 11 amino acids. Germline lookup yields CDR1 SEHNR and CDR2 FQNEAQ (reference sequence). V was shortened by 9 bases and J by 5 bases, with 8 bases between the two germline ends. CDR3 DNA sequence: TGTGCCAGTGAACGAAACAATGAGCAGTTCTTC. Translated, it gives CASERNNEQFF.

V gene TRBV2 combines with J gene TRBJ2-1; D gene unclear. Trimming took off 2 bases at V and 9 bases at J, with 8 bases between the two ends. Germline values: CDR1 SNHLY, CDR2 FYNNEI. CDR3 size: 12 residues. The CDR3 spells CASSEFVTEQFF. The DNA for the CDR3 is TGTGCCAGCAGTGAATTTGTGACTGAGCAGTTCTTC.

The chain links TRBV29-1 to TRBJ1-2; the D is unclear. Germline values: CDR1 SQVTM, CDR2 ANQGSEA. Trimming pared 5 bases from V and 6 bases from J, leaving 7 bases between. The length of the CDR3 is 10 residues. CDR3 residues: CSVSRDGYTF. The CDR3 DNA follows: TGCAGCGTTAGTAGAGATGGCTACACCTTC.